The T cell receptor (beta chain) described here comes from a study of cytomegalovirus exposure and HLA in healthy donors. PCR involved 60 Vbeta and 13 Jbeta primers. The assay was immunoSEQ multiplex PCR, and TCRdb's table has in-frame clones only and misses some. The sample records roughly 80,000 clones, about four fifths being singletons. This CDR3 is 15 amino acids long. CDR1 and CDR2 from the germline V gene are MDHEN and SYDVKM. Trimming left V 5 bases short and J 4 bases short, with 15 bases between. Specimen: PBMCs. V usage is TRBV28 and J usage is TRBJ1-5, with D possibly TRBD1 on 6 matching bases. This sequence was found in a woman in her twenties or thirties in good health and CMV-seronegative. CDR3 sequence: CASSLGGASNQPQHF. The CDR3 DNA reads as TGTGCCAGCAGTCTCGGGGGGGCTTCAAATCAGCCCCAGCATTTT.